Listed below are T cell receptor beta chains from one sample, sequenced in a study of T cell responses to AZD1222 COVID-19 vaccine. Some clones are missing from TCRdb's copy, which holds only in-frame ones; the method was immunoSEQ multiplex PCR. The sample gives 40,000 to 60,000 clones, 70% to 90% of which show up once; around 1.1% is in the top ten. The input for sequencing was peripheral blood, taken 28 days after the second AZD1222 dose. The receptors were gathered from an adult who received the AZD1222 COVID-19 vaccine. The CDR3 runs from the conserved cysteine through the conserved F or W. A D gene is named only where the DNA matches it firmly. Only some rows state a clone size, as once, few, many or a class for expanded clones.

CDR3 protein: CASSQGLRTDTQYF
CDR3 DNA: TGTGCCAGCAGTCAGGGACTTCGCACAGATACGCAGTATTTT
CDR3 length: 14
clone size: -
J gene: TRBJ2-3
V gene: TRBV6-6
D gene: -

CDR3 protein: CASGTRTEAFF
CDR3 DNA: TGTGCCAGCGGGACAAGGACGGAAGCTTTCTTT
CDR3 length: 11
clone size: -
J gene: TRBJ1-1
V gene: TRBV2
D gene: -

CDR3 protein: CASRLAGAAGELFF
CDR3 DNA: TGTGCCAGCCGTCTAGCGGGAGCGGCCGGGGAGCTGTTTTTT
CDR3 length: 14
clone size: -
J gene: TRBJ2-2
V gene: TRBV3-1/TRBV3-2
D gene: TRBD2

CDR3 protein: CASRGSGGSYNEQFF
CDR3 DNA: TGTGCCAGCAGAGGTAGCGGGGGCTCCTACAATGAGCAGTTCTTC
CDR3 length: 15
clone size: -
J gene: TRBJ2-1
V gene: TRBV2
D gene: TRBD2

CDR3 protein: CASSQGRLAGSGEQYF
CDR3 DNA: TGTGCCAGCAGCCAAGGGCGACTAGCGGGAAGTGGCGAGCAGTACTTC
CDR3 length: 16
clone size: -
J gene: TRBJ2-7
V gene: TRBV3-1/TRBV3-2
D gene: TRBD2

CDR3 protein: CASSLAGEGANTGELFF
CDR3 DNA: TGCGCCAGCAGCTTGGCCGGTGAGGGAGCGAACACCGGGGAGCTGTTTTTT
CDR3 length: 17
clone size: -
J gene: TRBJ2-2
V gene: TRBV5-1
D gene: -

CDR3 protein: CASSRQGIYTF
CDR3 DNA: TGTGCCAGCAGCAGACAGGGTATCTACACCTTC
CDR3 length: 11
clone size: -
J gene: TRBJ1-2
V gene: TRBV6-2/TRBV6-3
D gene: TRBD1

CDR3 protein: CASSLVSVQPQHF
CDR3 DNA: TGTGCCAGCAGCTTAGTATCGGTCCAGCCCCAGCATTTT
CDR3 length: 13
clone size: -
J gene: TRBJ1-5
V gene: TRBV7-2
D gene: -

CDR3 protein: CASTGPEVLDSPLHF
CDR3 DNA: TGTGCCAGCACCGGGCCGGAGGTTTTGGATTCACCCCTCCACTTT
CDR3 length: 15
clone size: -
J gene: TRBJ1-6
V gene: TRBV5-6
D gene: -

CDR3 protein: CATSDPRSGSSNEQFF
CDR3 DNA: TGTGCCACCAGTGATCCCCGTTCTGGTAGCTCCAATGAGCAGTTCTTC
CDR3 length: 16
clone size: -
J gene: TRBJ2-1
V gene: TRBV24-1
D gene: -

CDR3 protein: CASSPDGGGTEAFF
CDR3 DNA: TGTGCCAGCAGCCCAGATGGGGGGGGCACTGAAGCTTTCTTT
CDR3 length: 14
clone size: -
J gene: TRBJ1-1
V gene: TRBV7-2
D gene: -

CDR3 protein: CASSPTSRTSGRETQYF
CDR3 DNA: TGTGCCAGCAGCCCCACCTCCAGGACTAGCGGGAGAGAGACCCAGTACTTC
CDR3 length: 17
clone size: -
J gene: TRBJ2-5
V gene: TRBV11-2
D gene: TRBD2

CDR3 protein: CASSQPQEQPQHF
CDR3 DNA: TGTGCCAGCAGCCAACCTCAGGAACAGCCCCAGCATTTT
CDR3 length: 13
clone size: few
J gene: TRBJ1-5
V gene: TRBV4-2
D gene: -

CDR3 protein: CASSFWWPQPQHF
CDR3 DNA: TGTGCCAGCAGTTTTTGGTGGCCTCAGCCCCAGCATTTT
CDR3 length: 13
clone size: -
J gene: TRBJ1-5
V gene: TRBV12-3/TRBV12-4
D gene: -

CDR3 protein: CASSRTVNTEAFF
CDR3 DNA: TGTGCCAGCAGTCGGACGGTGAACACTGAAGCTTTCTTT
CDR3 length: 13
clone size: few
J gene: TRBJ1-1
V gene: TRBV2
D gene: -

CDR3 protein: CATSRQGKWDTQYF
CDR3 DNA: TGTGCCACCAGTCGTCAGGGAAAATGGGATACGCAGTATTTT
CDR3 length: 14
clone size: -
J gene: TRBJ2-3
V gene: TRBV24-1
D gene: -

CDR3 protein: CASSQIGTGRTDTQYF
CDR3 DNA: TGCGCCAGCAGCCAAATCGGGACAGGGAGGACAGATACGCAGTATTTT
CDR3 length: 16
clone size: -
J gene: TRBJ2-3
V gene: TRBV4-1
D gene: TRBD1

CDR3 protein: CASSPGDSANTGELFF
CDR3 DNA: TGTGCCAGCAGTCCCGGGGACAGCGCGAACACCGGGGAGCTGTTTTTT
CDR3 length: 16
clone size: -
J gene: TRBJ2-2
V gene: TRBV28
D gene: TRBD1

CDR3 protein: CASSRNSNEQFF
CDR3 DNA: TGTGCCAGCAGCCGTAACAGCAATGAGCAGTTCTTC
CDR3 length: 12
clone size: -
J gene: TRBJ2-1
V gene: TRBV3-1/TRBV3-2
D gene: -

CDR3 protein: CASSPPTGIYTDTQYF
CDR3 DNA: TGCGCCAGCAGCCCCCCGACAGGGATCTACACAGATACGCAGTATTTT
CDR3 length: 16
clone size: -
J gene: TRBJ2-3
V gene: TRBV5-1
D gene: TRBD1

CDR3 protein: CASSPGRYYGYTF
CDR3 DNA: TGTGCCAGCAGCCCCGGACGGTACTATGGCTACACCTTC
CDR3 length: 13
clone size: -
J gene: TRBJ1-2
V gene: TRBV5-8
D gene: -

CDR3 protein: CASSGTGVEKLFF
CDR3 DNA: TGTGCCAGCAGTGGGACAGGGGTTGAAAAACTGTTTTTT
CDR3 length: 13
clone size: once
J gene: TRBJ1-4
V gene: TRBV2
D gene: TRBD1

CDR3 protein: CASFPWGERNTEAFF
CDR3 DNA: TGTGCCAGCTTTCCCTGGGGTGAGCGGAACACTGAAGCTTTCTTT
CDR3 length: 15
clone size: few
J gene: TRBJ1-1
V gene: TRBV6-5
D gene: -

CDR3 protein: CASSLVLVRADTQYF
CDR3 DNA: TGCGCCAGCAGCTTGGTCCTAGTCAGGGCAGATACGCAGTATTTT
CDR3 length: 15
clone size: -
J gene: TRBJ2-3
V gene: TRBV5-1
D gene: -

CDR3 protein: CASSEALRADTQYF
CDR3 DNA: TGTGCCAGCAGTGAAGCGCTTCGGGCAGATACGCAGTATTTT
CDR3 length: 14
clone size: -
J gene: TRBJ2-3
V gene: TRBV6-1
D gene: -

CDR3 protein: CASSQEAGNGQPQHF
CDR3 DNA: TGCGCCAGCAGCCAAGAAGCGGGGAATGGTCAGCCCCAGCATTTT
CDR3 length: 15
clone size: -
J gene: TRBJ1-5
V gene: TRBV4-3
D gene: -

CDR3 protein: CASSPPNRDRHTDTQYF
CDR3 DNA: TGTGCCAGCTCACCACCGAACCGGGACAGACACACAGATACGCAGTATTTT
CDR3 length: 17
clone size: -
J gene: TRBJ2-3
V gene: TRBV18
D gene: TRBD1

CDR3 protein: CASSIGPWGNEQYF
CDR3 DNA: TGTGCCAGTAGTATAGGCCCCTGGGGGAACGAGCAGTACTTC
CDR3 length: 14
clone size: -
J gene: TRBJ2-7
V gene: TRBV19
D gene: -

CDR3 protein: CASTSVKFSGNTIYF
CDR3 DNA: TGCGCCAGCACTTCGGTTAAGTTCTCTGGAAACACCATATATTTT
CDR3 length: 15
clone size: -
J gene: TRBJ1-3
V gene: TRBV4-1
D gene: -

CDR3 protein: CASRTELYGYTF
CDR3 DNA: TGTGCCAGCAGAACGGAACTTTATGGCTACACCTTC
CDR3 length: 12
clone size: -
J gene: TRBJ1-2
V gene: TRBV9
D gene: -

CDR3 protein: CATSEGGRQTEAFF
CDR3 DNA: TGTGCCACCAGTGAGGGGGGGCGTCAGACTGAAGCTTTCTTT
CDR3 length: 14
clone size: -
J gene: TRBJ1-1
V gene: TRBV24-1
D gene: -

CDR3 protein: CASSPYVSSYNSPLHF
CDR3 DNA: TGTGCCAGCAGTCCTTATGTTAGCTCCTATAATTCACCCCTCCACTTT
CDR3 length: 16
clone size: -
J gene: TRBJ1-6
V gene: TRBV28
D gene: -

CDR3 protein: CASSLRTGGYEQYF
CDR3 DNA: TGTGCCAGTAGTCTCCGGACAGGGGGCTACGAGCAGTACTTC
CDR3 length: 14
clone size: -
J gene: TRBJ2-7
V gene: TRBV19
D gene: TRBD1

CDR3 protein: CASSLIRGEQYF
CDR3 DNA: TGTGCCAGCAGTTTAATACGGGGCGAGCAGTACTTC
CDR3 length: 12
clone size: -
J gene: TRBJ2-7
V gene: TRBV12-3/TRBV12-4
D gene: -

CDR3 protein: CASGFFPSGDSYNEQFF
CDR3 DNA: TGTGCTAGTGGTTTTTTTCCTAGCGGGGACTCCTACAATGAGCAGTTCTTC
CDR3 length: 17
clone size: -
J gene: TRBJ2-1
V gene: TRBV12-5
D gene: TRBD2

CDR3 protein: CASSGRGVETQYF
CDR3 DNA: TGTGCCAGCAGTGGCCGGGGAGTTGAGACCCAGTACTTC
CDR3 length: 13
clone size: -
J gene: TRBJ2-5
V gene: TRBV2
D gene: -

CDR3 protein: CASSQELTPGLVYHTDTQYF
CDR3 DNA: TGCGCCAGCAGCCAAGAACTTACCCCGGGACTAGTTTACCACACAGATACGCAGTATTTT
CDR3 length: 20
clone size: -
J gene: TRBJ2-3
V gene: TRBV4-1
D gene: TRBD2

CDR3 protein: CSAKRVVAEQFF
CDR3 DNA: TGCAGCGCCAAGAGGGTAGTGGCTGAGCAGTTCTTC
CDR3 length: 12
clone size: few
J gene: TRBJ2-1
V gene: TRBV29-1
D gene: -

CDR3 protein: CASSDDTDSYNEQFF
CDR3 DNA: TGTGCCAGCAGTGACGACACAGACTCCTACAATGAGCAGTTCTTC
CDR3 length: 15
clone size: -
J gene: TRBJ2-1
V gene: TRBV6-4
D gene: -

CDR3 protein: CASSFATGFSYEQYF
CDR3 DNA: TGTGCCAGCAGCTTCGCGACAGGGTTTAGCTACGAGCAGTACTTC
CDR3 length: 15
clone size: -
J gene: TRBJ2-7
V gene: TRBV11-2
D gene: TRBD1

CDR3 protein: CASSFYGEQFF
CDR3 DNA: TGTGCCAGCAGCTTTTACGGGGAGCAGTTCTTC
CDR3 length: 11
clone size: -
J gene: TRBJ2-1
V gene: TRBV7-2
D gene: -

CDR3 protein: CASSLGSGSYEQYF
CDR3 DNA: TGTGCCAGCAGCTTGGGAAGCGGTTCCTACGAGCAGTACTTC
CDR3 length: 14
clone size: once
J gene: TRBJ2-7
V gene: TRBV5-4
D gene: -

CDR3 protein: CASSVTSGSRNEQFF
CDR3 DNA: TGTGCCAGCAGTGTGACTAGCGGGAGTCGGAATGAGCAGTTCTTC
CDR3 length: 15
clone size: few
J gene: TRBJ2-1
V gene: TRBV6-4
D gene: TRBD2

CDR3 protein: CASTSSGIPNQYF
CDR3 DNA: TGTGCCAGCACGTCTAGCGGGATCCCGAACCAGTACTTC
CDR3 length: 13
clone size: -
J gene: TRBJ2-5
V gene: TRBV3-1/TRBV3-2
D gene: TRBD2

CDR3 protein: CASSVRGQTNEKLFF
CDR3 DNA: TGTGCCAGCAGCGTACGGGGGCAAACTAATGAAAAACTGTTTTTT
CDR3 length: 15
clone size: few
J gene: TRBJ1-4
V gene: TRBV9
D gene: -

CDR3 protein: CASSQDRGHEQYF
CDR3 DNA: TGCGCCAGCAGCCAAGATAGGGGCCACGAGCAGTACTTC
CDR3 length: 13
clone size: -
J gene: TRBJ2-7
V gene: TRBV4-3
D gene: -

CDR3 protein: CASSHRQGRTAFF
CDR3 DNA: TGTGCCAGCAGCCACCGACAGGGAAGGACGGCTTTCTTT
CDR3 length: 13
clone size: -
J gene: TRBJ1-1
V gene: TRBV7-6
D gene: TRBD1

CDR3 protein: CASSFGVFTDTQYF
CDR3 DNA: TGTGCCAGCAGCTTCGGGGTTTTTACAGATACGCAGTATTTT
CDR3 length: 14
clone size: -
J gene: TRBJ2-3
V gene: TRBV7-4
D gene: -